One sample yielded the 2 T cell receptor beta chains listed below, sequenced in a study of T cell changes during pregnancy in multiple sclerosis. The method was immunoSEQ multiplex PCR; TCRdb's version includes in-frame clones alone and lacks a portion of them. The sample contains about 110,000 clones, 85% to 95% of which appear only once. The specimen was peripheral blood, collected after pregnancy. These receptors all stem from a female donor with multiple sclerosis, enrolled in a pregnancy study.

V usage is TRBV5-1 and J usage is TRBJ2-5, with TRBD1 matching 9 bases. Losses at the gene ends were 5 bases for V and 5 bases for J; bases not matched to a gene: 10. The CDR3 consists of 15 residues. Germline-derived CDR1 and CDR2 are SGHRS and YFSETQ. In DNA form, the CDR3 reads TGCGCCAGCAGGTTACCCACAGGGGGCCGGGAGACCCAGTACTTC. Its translation: CASRLPTGGRETQYF.

The chain couples TRBV5-6 to TRBJ1-1; unclear D gene. This CDR3 has 12 residues. With 2 bases removed from V and 3 bases from J, the gap between germline ends came to 5 bases. Germline CDR1 reads SGHDT; CDR2 reads YYEEEE. CDR3 amino acids: CASSFGYTEAFF. The CDR3 DNA is TGTGCCAGCAGCTTCGGGTACACTGAAGCTTTCTTT.